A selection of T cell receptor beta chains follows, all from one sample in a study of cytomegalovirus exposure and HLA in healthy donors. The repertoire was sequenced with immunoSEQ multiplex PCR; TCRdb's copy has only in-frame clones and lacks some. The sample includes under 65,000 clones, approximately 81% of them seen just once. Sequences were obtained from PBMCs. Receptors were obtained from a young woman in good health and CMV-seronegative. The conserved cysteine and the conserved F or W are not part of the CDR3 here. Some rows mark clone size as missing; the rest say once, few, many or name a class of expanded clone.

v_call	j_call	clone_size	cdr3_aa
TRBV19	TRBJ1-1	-	ASSGKGTGGTEAF
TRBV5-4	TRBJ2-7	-	ASHPDRGDYEQY
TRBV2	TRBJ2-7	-	ASSDQTSGTSKQY
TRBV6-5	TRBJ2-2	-	ASSYSGDTGELF
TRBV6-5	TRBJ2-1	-	ASSLGVQGGEQF
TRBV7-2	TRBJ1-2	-	ASSQTGYDGYT
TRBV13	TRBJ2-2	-	ASSLGPSTGQFIPGELF
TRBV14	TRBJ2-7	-	ASSQWPGRGNTYEQY
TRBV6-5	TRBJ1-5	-	ASSPRTGNHQPQH
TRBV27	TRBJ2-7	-	ASRAANEQY
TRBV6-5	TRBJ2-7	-	ASRYRTGTGAYEQY
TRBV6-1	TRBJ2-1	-	ASRERASPYNEQF
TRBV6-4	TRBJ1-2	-	ASTEQSGMSYGYT
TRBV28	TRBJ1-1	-	ALGGPDTEAF
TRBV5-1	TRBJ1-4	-	ASSPSGGGSVATNEKLF
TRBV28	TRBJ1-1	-	ASSRQVLEAF
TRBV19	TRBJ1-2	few	ASSIVTYRDRGDGYT
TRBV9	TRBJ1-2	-	ASSVGSGEQGRPRGYT
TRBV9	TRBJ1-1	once	ASSVAPYPGQGNTEAF
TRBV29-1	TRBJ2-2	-	GSWVDINGELF